This T cell receptor (beta chain) was recovered during a study of cytomegalovirus exposure and HLA in healthy donors. Broader study findings: A later analysis linked a missense DCLRE1C variant to TCR beta V- and J-gene trimming.

As to this clone: What it binds is unknown.

Researchers ran the PCR with 60 Vbeta and 13 Jbeta primers. Only in-frame clones appear in the TCRdb table, and some are missing; sequencing was by immunoSEQ multiplex PCR. The sample records 70,000 or so clones, approximately 72% being singletons. Germline V lookup: CDR1 MNHGY, CDR2 SVAAGI. V lost 7 bases and J 8 bases, leaving 9 bases between the germline ends. The CDR3 is 11 residues long. Specimen: PBMCs. This receptor was identified in a woman in her thirties in good health and CMV-seronegative. The chain recombines TRBV6-9 with TRBJ2-1; D remains ambiguous. The CDR3 reads CASISPDEQFF. CDR3 nucleotide sequence: TGTGCCAGCATAAGTCCGGATGAGCAGTTCTTC.